The rows below give T cell receptor beta chains drawn from one sample of a study of CD8 T cells in Susac syndrome. One entry per CDR3 protein, called by TCRdb with MiXCR from the immunoSEQ multiplex PCR reads. This table has around 200,000 distinct CDR3 sequences, roughly 94% appearing once. The sample was CD4+ T cells from PBMCs. The receptors were sampled from a human donor with multiple sclerosis. The CDR3 runs from the conserved cysteine through the conserved F or W. The D gene is left open where the match is weak. The size of a clone is reported for some rows only, either as once, few or many, or as a class for expanded clones.

>NA|TRBV5-8|TRBJ2-7|NA
CASSLERGSYEQYF
TGTGCCAGCAGCTTGGAAAGGGGCTCCTACGAGCAGTACTTC
>NA|TRBV29-1|TRBJ1-2|NA
CSVDPGFANGYTF
TGCAGCGTTGACCCAGGGTTTGCAAATGGCTACACCTTC
>NA|TRBV5-1|TRBJ2-7|NA
CASRQGGLDEQYF
TGCGCCAGCAGACAGGGAGGGTTGGACGAGCAGTACTTC
>NA|TRBV5-1|TRBJ2-3|NA
CASSPRVAESDTQYF
TGCGCCAGCAGCCCTAGGGTCGCCGAATCGGATACGCAGTATTTT
>NA|TRBV7-3|TRBJ2-3|TRBD2
CASSLQRGRVDTQYF
TGTGCCAGCAGCTTACAGCGGGGAAGGGTAGATACGCAGTATTTT
>once|TRBV2|TRBJ2-7|TRBD2
CASRRPRTSGDLNEQYF
TGTGCCAGCAGGAGGCCCCGGACTAGCGGGGACCTCAACGAGCAGTACTTC
>NA|TRBV20-1|TRBJ2-5|NA
CSARGTGTETQYF
TGCAGTGCTAGAGGAACAGGGACCGAGACCCAGTACTTC
>NA|TRBV5-6|TRBJ2-1|TRBD2
CASSEAGLAPAQFF
TGTGCCAGCAGCGAGGCCGGACTAGCTCCAGCGCAGTTCTTC
>NA|TRBV10-3|TRBJ2-3|NA
CAISESAGFVDTQYF
TGTGCCATCAGTGAGTCTGCGGGGTTCGTTGATACGCAGTATTTT
>NA|TRBV3-1|TRBJ1-6|NA
CASRDTSISPLHF
TGTGCCAGCAGGGACACCTCAATTTCACCCCTCCACTTT
>NA|TRBV7-6|TRBJ1-1|NA
CASSYGGSTEAFF
TGTGCCAGCAGCTACGGGGGTAGCACTGAAGCTTTCTTT
>NA|TRBV30|TRBJ1-2|NA
CAWGGWDINGYTF
TGTGCCTGGGGGGGTTGGGACATCAATGGCTACACCTTC